These 9 T cell receptor beta chains were sequenced from one sample in a study of Ad26.COV2.S vaccination and SARS-CoV-2 variants. TCRdb's table, derived via immunoSEQ multiplex PCR, lists solely in-frame clones and lacks some. Seen here are about 480,000 clones, 87% observed once, and the top ten hold over 10%. Specified treatment: some 19 received Ad26.COV2.S at low or high dose, single or two shots; roughly 5 received placebo; per-sample allocation not given. The investigators took samples on day 63 after the first vaccine or placebo injection. The sequencing used peripheral blood, collected in a trial of Ad26.COV2.S vaccine versus placebo. The receptors come from a person aged 18-60 years who received the Ad26.COV2.S COVID-19 vaccine or a placebo.

The rearrangement joins TRBV7-9 to TRBJ1-2, with D possibly being TRBD1 (5 bases). Per germline, CDR1 SEHNR and CDR2 FQNEAQ (reference sequence). V was pared by 3 bases and J by 4 bases, with 9 bases between. The CDR3 contains 13 residues. The CDR3, as DNA: TGTGCCAGCAGCTTCGACAGCCTCTATGGCTACACCTTC. It yields the protein CASSFDSLYGYTF.

J is TRBJ2-3 and V is TRBV29-1; possible D gene TRBD1, 6 bases. Trimming stripped 3 bases from V and 6 bases from J, with 13 bases between. There are 13 residues in the CDR3. Germline assignment: CDR1 SQVTM and CDR2 ANQGSEA. CDR3 amino acids: CSVEQGTGDTQYF. The CDR3 DNA reads as TGCAGCGTTGAGCAGGGGACGGGCGATACGCAGTATTTT.

This clone was picked up a small number of times. The CDR3, as DNA: TGTGCCAGCAGCATCCCTAATTCACCCCTCCACTTT. Its translation: CASSIPNSPLHF. The V and J genes are TRBV9 and TRBJ1-6; D remains unclear. The CDR3 sequence is 12 residues long. V lost 4 bases and J lost 6, with 5 bases in between. Per the germline V gene, CDR1 is SGDLS and CDR2 is YYNGEE.

This chain uses TRBV12-3 or TRBV12-4 with TRBJ1-1; D remains ambiguous. This CDR3 is built from 13 residues. Trimming shortened V by 7 bases and J by 5 bases, and 14 bases separated the two germline ends. DNA for the CDR3: TGTGCCAGCACCCTCATCCGGGGTACTGAAGCTTTCTTT. Its translation is CASTLIRGTEAFF.

The chain employs TRBV9 and TRBJ1-3; D is unclear. V shed 1 base and J shed 1 base, with 6 bases lying between them. Germline lookup yields CDR1 SGDLS and CDR2 YYNGEE. CDR3 length equals 14 residues. CDR3: CASSVQSSGNTIYF. The CDR3 bases are TGTGCCAGCAGCGTACAGTCTTCTGGAAACACCATATATTTT.

The chain couples TRBV11-2 to TRBJ2-3; D gene uncertain. V shed 0 bases and J shed 4 bases, with 5 bases lying between them. The CDR3 is 13 amino acids. Germline CDR1 is SGHAT and CDR2 is FQNNGV. This chain's CDR3 is CASSLERADTQYF. CDR3 sequence (DNA): TGTGCCAGCAGCTTAGAACGCGCAGATACGCAGTATTTT.

CDR3 loop: CASVTFGGYGYTF. The CDR3 DNA reads TGTGCCAGCGTTACCTTCGGCGGCTATGGCTACACCTTC. The chain couples TRBV28 to TRBJ1-2; D is unresolved. The CDR3 is 13 residues long. Trimming left V 8 bases short and J 4 bases short, with 14 bases between. The germline gives CDR1 MDHEN, CDR2 SYDVKM.

This clone was seen once. The chain has TRBV2 and TRBJ2-2; D unresolved. Germline loops: CDR1 SNHLY, CDR2 FYNNEI. Trimming stripped 3 bases from V and 4 bases from J, with 9 bases between. This CDR3 contains 14 residues. The CDR3: CASSDPLVTGELFF. DNA for the CDR3: TGTGCCAGCAGTGACCCACTTGTCACCGGGGAGCTGTTTTTT.

The chain is built from TRBV4-2 and TRBJ1-1; D uncertain. The CDR3 covers 15 residues. The germline gives CDR1 LGHNA, CDR2 YNFKEQ. The V gene lost 0 bases and the J gene lost 2 bases, with 10 bases spanning the gap. CDR3 region: CASSQDGRPNTEAFF. CDR3 nucleotide sequence: TGTGCCAGCAGCCAAGATGGCCGGCCTAACACTGAAGCTTTCTTT.